A selection of T cell receptor beta chains follows, all from one sample in a study of CD8+CD57+ T cells in acquired aplastic anemia. Each CDR3 protein gets one entry after TCRdb re-called the reads with MiXCR. The table shows about 190,000 distinct CDR3 sequences, with roughly half occurring only once. The sequenced sample was sorted CD4+, CD8+, or CD8+CD57+ T cells (not recorded which) from PBMCs. These receptors all come from a human donor in good health, serving as a control. CDR3s include the opening cysteine and the closing phenylalanine or tryptophan. D genes are given only for firm matches. Rows may omit the clone size; those that give it use once, few, many or a size class.

v_gene: TRBV19; abundance: -; len: 17; d_gene: -; j_gene: TRBJ2-7; CDR3nt: TGTGCCAGTAGTATAGGATTCCAACTCCTACCCCAGTACGAGCAGTACTTC; CDR3aa: CASSIGFQLLPQYEQYF
v_gene: TRBV4-2; abundance: once; len: 15; d_gene: -; j_gene: TRBJ2-3; CDR3nt: TGTGCCGGCAGCCAAGATGGTTACGCCACAGATACGCAGTATTTT; CDR3aa: CAGSQDGYATDTQYF
v_gene: TRBV5-1; abundance: many; len: 14; d_gene: TRBD2; j_gene: TRBJ2-3; CDR3nt: TGCGCCAGCAGGCATCCGGGACTAGCAGATACGCAGTATTTT; CDR3aa: CASRHPGLADTQYF
v_gene: TRBV7-2; abundance: many; len: 14; d_gene: -; j_gene: TRBJ1-1; CDR3nt: TGTGCCAGCAGCTTAGTGGTGGCAGGCTCTGAAGCTTTCTTT; CDR3aa: CASSLVVAGSEAFF
v_gene: TRBV7-9; abundance: -; len: 17; d_gene: TRBD1; j_gene: TRBJ1-4; CDR3nt: TGTGCCAGCAGCTTATTAGAGGGACAGGGGTTATTTGAAAAACTGTTTTTT; CDR3aa: CASSLLEGQGLFEKLFF
v_gene: TRBV19; abundance: many; len: 17; d_gene: -; j_gene: TRBJ2-3; CDR3nt: TGTGCCAGTAGTACTACCCTCGGACAGACTAGCACAGATACGCAGTATTTT; CDR3aa: CASSTTLGQTSTDTQYF
v_gene: TRBV6-2/TRBV6-3; abundance: many; len: 16; d_gene: -; j_gene: TRBJ1-5; CDR3nt: TGTGCCAGCCGACCCGGCCGCGGAGGTGGCAATCAGCCCCAGCATTTT; CDR3aa: CASRPGRGGGNQPQHF
v_gene: TRBV2; abundance: -; len: 14; d_gene: -; j_gene: TRBJ1-1; CDR3nt: TGTGCCAGCAGTCAGGGCCTCGGGCACACTGAAGCTTTCTTT; CDR3aa: CASSQGLGHTEAFF
v_gene: TRBV3-1; abundance: many; len: 13; d_gene: -; j_gene: TRBJ2-7; CDR3nt: TGTGCCAGCAGCCAAAGGACAAACAACGAGCAGTACTTC; CDR3aa: CASSQRTNNEQYF
v_gene: TRBV7-2; abundance: -; len: 14; d_gene: TRBD1; j_gene: TRBJ1-5; CDR3nt: TGTGCCAGCAGTGCGGACAGGGTGGTTCAGCCCCAGCATTTT; CDR3aa: CASSADRVVQPQHF
v_gene: TRBV10-3; abundance: many; len: 14; d_gene: TRBD1; j_gene: TRBJ1-2; CDR3nt: TGTGCCGCCGGAAGACAGGGGGAAAACTATGGCTACACCTTC; CDR3aa: CAAGRQGENYGYTF
v_gene: TRBV6-5; abundance: -; len: 13; d_gene: -; j_gene: TRBJ2-7; CDR3nt: TGTGCCAGCAGTTTAACGACTGGACACGAGCAGTACTTC; CDR3aa: CASSLTTGHEQYF
v_gene: TRBV20-1; abundance: -; len: 13; d_gene: TRBD1; j_gene: TRBJ1-1; CDR3nt: TGCAGTGCTAGACGGACAGGGGGCACTGAAGCTTTCTTT; CDR3aa: CSARRTGGTEAFF
v_gene: TRBV18; abundance: -; len: 13; d_gene: TRBD1; j_gene: TRBJ2-1; CDR3nt: TGTGCCAGCTCACGAACAGGGGGCCTTGAGCAGTTCTTC; CDR3aa: CASSRTGGLEQFF
v_gene: TRBV5-1; abundance: -; len: 13; d_gene: -; j_gene: TRBJ2-7; CDR3nt: TGCGCCAGCAGTGAAGGGAAAGGGTACGAGCAGTACTTC; CDR3aa: CASSEGKGYEQYF
v_gene: TRBV29-1; abundance: few; len: 13; d_gene: TRBD1; j_gene: TRBJ2-7; CDR3nt: TGCAGCGCCGACCGACAGGGTACGGACGAGCAGTACTTC; CDR3aa: CSADRQGTDEQYF
v_gene: TRBV24-1; abundance: -; len: 12; d_gene: -; j_gene: TRBJ2-3; CDR3nt: TGTGCCACCAGTGACGATCACGATACGCAGTATTTT; CDR3aa: CATSDDHDTQYF
v_gene: TRBV28; abundance: few; len: 15; d_gene: TRBD1; j_gene: TRBJ2-5; CDR3nt: TGTGCCAGCAGTTCCCTGGGACAGGGTGGGGAGACCCAGTACTTC; CDR3aa: CASSSLGQGGETQYF
v_gene: TRBV7-9; abundance: few; len: 12; d_gene: -; j_gene: TRBJ2-5; CDR3nt: TGCGCCAGCAGCCGTACCGGGGAGACCCAGTACTTC; CDR3aa: CASSRTGETQYF
v_gene: TRBV5-1; abundance: many; len: 15; d_gene: -; j_gene: TRBJ1-6; CDR3nt: TGCGCCAGCAGCTTGGGATACCTAGTGGGTTCACCCCTCCACTTT; CDR3aa: CASSLGYLVGSPLHF
v_gene: TRBV20-1; abundance: many; len: 15; d_gene: TRBD1; j_gene: TRBJ1-6; CDR3nt: TGCAGTGCTAGTGTTGGGGACAGGGATAATTCACCCCTCCACTTT; CDR3aa: CSASVGDRDNSPLHF
v_gene: TRBV2; abundance: -; len: 11; d_gene: -; j_gene: TRBJ1-1; CDR3nt: TGTGCCAGCATTCGGGACGGTGAAGCTTTCTTT; CDR3aa: CASIRDGEAFF
v_gene: TRBV29-1; abundance: -; len: 14; d_gene: -; j_gene: TRBJ2-1; CDR3nt: TGCAGCGTTGACTCGGCCCCGGATTACAATGAGCAGTTCTTC; CDR3aa: CSVDSAPDYNEQFF
v_gene: TRBV28; abundance: many; len: 16; d_gene: TRBD1; j_gene: TRBJ1-6; CDR3nt: TGTGCCAGCAGTAGGGGGCCGAGCTCCTATAATTCACCCCTCCACTTT; CDR3aa: CASSRGPSSYNSPLHF
v_gene: TRBV20-1; abundance: many; len: 14; d_gene: -; j_gene: TRBJ1-1; CDR3nt: TGCAGTGCATTCCGGGCACAGGGAAGGACTGAAGCTTTCTTT; CDR3aa: CSAFRAQGRTEAFF
v_gene: TRBV7-3; abundance: -; len: 16; d_gene: TRBD2; j_gene: TRBJ2-1; CDR3nt: TGTGCCAGCAGCTTATTTGGTTCGGGGGGGCTATATGAGCAGTTCTTC; CDR3aa: CASSLFGSGGLYEQFF
v_gene: TRBV24-1; abundance: once; len: 13; d_gene: -; j_gene: TRBJ2-3; CDR3nt: TGTGCCACCAGCAACGGGGTCGCAGATACGCAGTATTTT; CDR3aa: CATSNGVADTQYF
v_gene: TRBV2; abundance: many; len: 15; d_gene: TRBD1; j_gene: TRBJ2-2; CDR3nt: TGTGCCAGCAGATCGGACAGGGGGGGCACCGGGGAGCTGTTTTTT; CDR3aa: CASRSDRGGTGELFF
v_gene: TRBV25-1; abundance: -; len: 13; d_gene: -; j_gene: TRBJ2-6; CDR3nt: TGTGCCAGCAGCAGCGCTGGGGCCAACGTCCTGACTTTC; CDR3aa: CASSSAGANVLTF
v_gene: TRBV7-2; abundance: many; len: 15; d_gene: -; j_gene: TRBJ1-5; CDR3nt: TGTGCCAGCAGCTTAGTTGGGGGGCAAAATCAGCCCCAGCATTTT; CDR3aa: CASSLVGGQNQPQHF
v_gene: TRBV24-1; abundance: -; len: 12; d_gene: -; j_gene: TRBJ2-1; CDR3nt: TGTGCCACCAGTGATTGGTACGATGAGCAGTTCTTC; CDR3aa: CATSDWYDEQFF
v_gene: TRBV3-1; abundance: -; len: 14; d_gene: TRBD2; j_gene: TRBJ2-1; CDR3nt: TGTGCCAGCAGCCAGGCGGGGGGGCGAGGTGAGCAGTTCTTC; CDR3aa: CASSQAGGRGEQFF
v_gene: TRBV2; abundance: -; len: 12; d_gene: -; j_gene: TRBJ2-7; CDR3nt: TGTGCCAGCCTCACAGGGAGCAACGAGCAGTACTTC; CDR3aa: CASLTGSNEQYF
v_gene: TRBV6-6; abundance: many; len: 14; d_gene: TRBD1; j_gene: TRBJ1-1; CDR3nt: TGTGCCAGCAGGACCGGGACAGAGAACACTGAAGCTTTCTTT; CDR3aa: CASRTGTENTEAFF
v_gene: TRBV29-1; abundance: few; len: 11; d_gene: TRBD1; j_gene: TRBJ1-2; CDR3nt: TGCAGCGCAGGACAGGGAGAAGGCTACACCTTC; CDR3aa: CSAGQGEGYTF
v_gene: TRBV20-1; abundance: -; len: 13; d_gene: -; j_gene: TRBJ2-3; CDR3nt: TGCAGTGCTAGCGATTACTTCACAGATACGCAGTATTTT; CDR3aa: CSASDYFTDTQYF
v_gene: TRBV7-9; abundance: -; len: 11; d_gene: -; j_gene: TRBJ1-1; CDR3nt: TGTGCCACCCTTAAGGGTGGTGAAGCTTTCTTT; CDR3aa: CATLKGGEAFF
v_gene: TRBV15; abundance: -; len: 17; d_gene: TRBD1; j_gene: TRBJ2-7; CDR3nt: TGTGCCACCAGCAGATGGGGACAGGGGGCGAACAGGCACGAGCAGTACTTC; CDR3aa: CATSRWGQGANRHEQYF
v_gene: TRBV29-1; abundance: -; len: 13; d_gene: -; j_gene: TRBJ2-1; CDR3nt: TGCAGCGTAGTCGGGAGCTCCTACAATGAGCAGTTCTTC; CDR3aa: CSVVGSSYNEQFF
v_gene: TRBV10-3; abundance: once; len: 14; d_gene: TRBD2; j_gene: TRBJ2-3; CDR3nt: TGTGCCATCATGCCGGGACTAGCGACAGATACGCAGTATTTT; CDR3aa: CAIMPGLATDTQYF
v_gene: TRBV4-3; abundance: few; len: 19; d_gene: -; j_gene: TRBJ1-4; CDR3nt: TGCGCCAGCAGCCAACCGGTCGGGGACTCGGGGGGCCTAAGGGAAAAACTGTTTTTT; CDR3aa: CASSQPVGDSGGLREKLFF
v_gene: TRBV20-1; abundance: -; len: 14; d_gene: TRBD1; j_gene: TRBJ2-7; CDR3nt: TGCAGTGCTATTGACAGGGGGCCGACCTACGAGCAGTACTTC; CDR3aa: CSAIDRGPTYEQYF
v_gene: TRBV29-1; abundance: -; len: 14; d_gene: -; j_gene: TRBJ1-5; CDR3nt: TGCAGCAGTCCCTCAGGATGGAGCAATCAGCCCCAGCATTTT; CDR3aa: CSSPSGWSNQPQHF
v_gene: TRBV10-3; abundance: -; len: 15; d_gene: TRBD1; j_gene: TRBJ2-2; CDR3nt: TGTGCCATCAGTGGGGACAGTCTAGGCACCGGGGAGCTGTTTTTT; CDR3aa: CAISGDSLGTGELFF